This T cell receptor beta chain is from a study of blood T cell repertoires in COVID-19. For the study at large: Sites in the United States, Italy and Spain provided acute and convalescent COVID-19 samples. PBMCs, B-cell-depleted T cells, or T cells were the source of the cDNA or gDNA that made up the material.

The CDR3 sequence is 17 residues long. Germline values: CDR1 PRHDT, CDR2 FYEKMQ (reference sequence). After removal of 5 bases from V and 2 bases from J, the junction contained 11 bases not matched to a gene. In the source study's methods: Using reference gene primer amplification, nucleated cell counts were estimated. Profiling relied on immunoSEQ multiplex PCR, and the TCRdb table lists in-frame clones only, not all of them. The V and J calls and clone size are taken from that table; D and trimming were inferred from the DNA. Of approximately 58,000 clones listed, 75% to 95% are singletons. The TCR was taken from a woman of 80 years or more with active COVID-19. The chain is built from TRBV13 and TRBJ2-3; TRBD2 agrees at 9 bases. The sample consisted of peripheral blood. CDR3 DNA sequence: TGTGCCAGCAGCCCCCGCTTTGGCGGGGGGGACACAGATACGCAGTATTTT. Protein: CASSPRFGGGDTDTQYF.